The next 5 T cell receptor beta chains were all read from a single sample in a study of blood T cell repertoires in COVID-19 (dated by TCRdb to the early 2020s). The method was the immunoSEQ multiplex PCR assay. In its TCRdb copy, this immuneACCESS table keeps in-frame sequences only and misses some clones. Where compared with another copy, unresolved V genes explain less than half of these, and the others have no known cause. The sample contains some 120,000 clones, approximately 85% of them found a single time. Roughly 8.2% of the sample belongs to the ten largest clones. Input material: peripheral blood. These receptors came from a man aged 65 to 79 with acute or convalescent COVID-19.

The sample holds one count of this clone. The chain links TRBV5-1 to TRBJ2-7; 16 bases match TRBD2. V lost 4 bases, J lost 6 bases, and 13 bases stayed unmatched. This CDR3 has 18 residues. CDR1 SGHRS and CDR2 YFSETQ come from the germline V gene. CDR3 in DNA: TGCGCCAGCAGCCTAGGGACTAGCGGGAGGGCCGGTTCAGGCGAGCAGTACTTC. As protein: CASSLGTSGRAGSGEQYF.

This chain links TRBV19 with TRBJ2-7, with D perhaps TRBD1 (5 bases). Per germline, CDR1 LNHDA and CDR2 SQIVND (reference sequence). V gave up 1 base and J gave up 1 base, with 8 bases separating them. There are 14 residues in the CDR3. CDR3 bases: TGTGCCAGTAGTATAGGGACATCATCCTACGAGCAGTACTTC. Its translation is CASSIGTSSYEQYF.

The V gene is TRBV12-3 or TRBV12-4, the J gene TRBJ1-1, with unresolved D. Trimming took off 7 bases at V and 0 bases at J, with 6 bases between the two ends. This CDR3 is built from 12 residues. DNA for the CDR3: TGTGCCAGCATCTCGTTGAACACTGAAGCTTTCTTT. Amino acids: CASISLNTEAFF.

V usage is TRBV4-2 and J usage is TRBJ1-6; possible D gene TRBD1, 6 bases. V was shortened by 1 base and J by 13 bases, with 14 bases between the two germline ends. The CDR3 consists of 14 residues. The germline gives CDR1 LGHNA, CDR2 YNFKEQ. The CDR3 here is CASSQARGGLPLHF. CDR3 coding DNA: TGTGCCAGCAGCCAAGCCCGCGGGGGGCTCCCCCTCCACTTT.

This chain joins TRBV3-1 (or the pseudogene TRBV3-2) and TRBJ1-2; the D gene is possibly TRBD1 (6 bases). Germline CDR1 is LGHDT and CDR2 is YNNKEL (reference sequence). This CDR3 contains 18 residues. The V and J ends lost 0 bases and 8 bases respectively, with 25 bases between them. This CDR3 reads CASSQDSQAGAEGRGYTF. In DNA, the CDR3 is TGTGCCAGCAGCCAAGATTCGCAGGCGGGGGCCGAGGGGAGAGGCTACACCTTC.